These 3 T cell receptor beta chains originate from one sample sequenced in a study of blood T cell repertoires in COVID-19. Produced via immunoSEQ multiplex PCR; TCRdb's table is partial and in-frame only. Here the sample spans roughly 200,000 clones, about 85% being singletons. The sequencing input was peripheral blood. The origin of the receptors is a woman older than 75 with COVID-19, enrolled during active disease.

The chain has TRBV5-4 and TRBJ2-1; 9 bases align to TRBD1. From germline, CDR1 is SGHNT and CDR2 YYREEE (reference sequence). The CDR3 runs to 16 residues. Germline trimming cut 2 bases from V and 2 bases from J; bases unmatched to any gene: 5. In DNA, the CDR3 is TGTGCCAGCAGCTTAGGCGGGACAGGGCCCTACAATGAGCAGTTCTTC. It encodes CASSLGGTGPYNEQFF.

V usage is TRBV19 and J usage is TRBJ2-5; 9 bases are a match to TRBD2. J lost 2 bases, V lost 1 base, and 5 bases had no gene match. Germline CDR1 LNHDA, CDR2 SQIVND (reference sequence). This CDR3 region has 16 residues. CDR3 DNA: TGTGCCAGTAGTATAGTGAGTAGCGGGGGACAAGAGACCCAGTACTTC. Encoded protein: CASSIVSSGGQETQYF.

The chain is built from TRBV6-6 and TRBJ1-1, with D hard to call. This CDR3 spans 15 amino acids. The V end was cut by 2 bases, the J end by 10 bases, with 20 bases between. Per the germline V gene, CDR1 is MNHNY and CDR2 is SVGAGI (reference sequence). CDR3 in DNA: TGTGCCAGCAGTTACGGAGCGAGCGGGCGCGAACTAGCTTTCTTT. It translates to CASSYGASGRELAFF.